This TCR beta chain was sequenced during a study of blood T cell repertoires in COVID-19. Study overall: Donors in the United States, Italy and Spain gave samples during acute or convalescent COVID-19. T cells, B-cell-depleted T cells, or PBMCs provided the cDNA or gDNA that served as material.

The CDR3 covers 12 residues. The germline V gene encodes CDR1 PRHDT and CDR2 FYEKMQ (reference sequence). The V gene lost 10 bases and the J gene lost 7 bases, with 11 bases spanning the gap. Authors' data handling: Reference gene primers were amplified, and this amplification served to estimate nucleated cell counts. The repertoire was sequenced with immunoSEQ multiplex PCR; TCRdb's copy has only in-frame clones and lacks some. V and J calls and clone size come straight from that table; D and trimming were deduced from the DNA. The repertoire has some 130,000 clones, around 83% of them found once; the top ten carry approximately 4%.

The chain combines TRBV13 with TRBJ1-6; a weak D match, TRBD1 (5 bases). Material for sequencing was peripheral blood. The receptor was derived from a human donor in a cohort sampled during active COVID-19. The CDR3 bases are TGTGCCACAACAGGCGACAATTCACCCCTCCACTTT. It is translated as CATTGDNSPLHF.